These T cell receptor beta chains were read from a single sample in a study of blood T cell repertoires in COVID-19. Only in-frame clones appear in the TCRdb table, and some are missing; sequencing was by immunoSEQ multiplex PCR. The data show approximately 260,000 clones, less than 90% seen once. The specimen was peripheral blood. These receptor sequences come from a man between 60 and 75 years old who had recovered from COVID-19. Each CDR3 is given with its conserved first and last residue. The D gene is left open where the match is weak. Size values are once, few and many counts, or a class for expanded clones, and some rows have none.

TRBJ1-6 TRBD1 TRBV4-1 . TGCGCCAGCAGCACTTTGGGGACAGGGAACTCACCCCTCCACTTT CASSTLGTGNSPLHF
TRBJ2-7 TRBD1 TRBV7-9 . TGTGCCAGCAGCTCTCCGGGACAGCGACAAACCTACGAGCAGTACTTC CASSSPGQRQTYEQYF
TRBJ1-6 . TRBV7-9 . TGTGCCAGCGGGAAGGAGGGCCGAGATAATTCACCCCTCCACTTT CASGKEGRDNSPLHF
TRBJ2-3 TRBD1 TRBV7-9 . TGTGCCAGCAGCTTGGGGACAGGGGGTCTCACAGATACGCAGTATTTT CASSLGTGGLTDTQYF
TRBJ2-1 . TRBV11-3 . TGTGCCAGCAGCTTAGGCGGGACTGTCTACAATGAGCAGTTCTTC CASSLGGTVYNEQFF
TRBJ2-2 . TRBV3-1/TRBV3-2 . TGTGCCAGCAGGAGCAATATCGCCGGGGAGCTGTTTTTT CASRSNIAGELFF
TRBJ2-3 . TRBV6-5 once TGTGCCAGCAGTCTGTCGGGGTATACGCAGTATTTT CASSLSGYTQYF
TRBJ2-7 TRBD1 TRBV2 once TGTGCCAGCAGGTTGCAACAGGGGGCCTACGAGCAGTACTTC CASRLQQGAYEQYF
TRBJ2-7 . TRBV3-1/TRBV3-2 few TGTGCCAGCAGCCAAGAAGGGGGGGCGCGTGAGCAGTACTTC CASSQEGGAREQYF
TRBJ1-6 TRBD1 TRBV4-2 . TGTGCCAGCAGCCAACCGACAGGGACTCTCGGTTCACCCCTCCACTTT CASSQPTGTLGSPLHF
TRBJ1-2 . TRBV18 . TGTGCCAGCTCACCAGATCAGGGTTCTAACTATGGCTACACCTTC CASSPDQGSNYGYTF
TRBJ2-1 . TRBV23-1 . TGCGCCAGCAGTCAATCGAGGGCTGAGCAGTTCTTC CASSQSRAEQFF
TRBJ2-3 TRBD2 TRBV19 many TGTGCCAGTAGCGTCTCTGGGACTAGCGTGGATACGCAGTATTTT CASSVSGTSVDTQYF
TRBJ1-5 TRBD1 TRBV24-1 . TGTGCCACCGCAGGTCAGGGGGCGAGTCAGCCCCAGCATTTT CATAGQGASQPQHF
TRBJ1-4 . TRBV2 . TGTGCCAGCAGGGCGAACGGGGCAACTAATGAAAAACTGTTTTTT CASRANGATNEKLFF
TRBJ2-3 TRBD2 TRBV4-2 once TGTGCCAGCAGCCAAGACCCTAGCGGGGGGGCGAGCACAGATACGCAGTATTTT CASSQDPSGGASTDTQYF
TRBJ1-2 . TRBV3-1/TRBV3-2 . TGTGCCAGCAGCCAAGAGGCCAGGGCGGCTGGCTACACCTTC CASSQEARAAGYTF
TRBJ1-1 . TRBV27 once TGTGCCAGCAGTTTACGGGGAGGGAACACTGAAGCTTTCTTT CASSLRGGNTEAFF
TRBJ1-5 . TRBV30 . TGTGCCTGGTCGGACGGGGGGGACCAGCCCCAGCATTTT CAWSDGGDQPQHF
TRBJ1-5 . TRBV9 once TGTGCCAGCAGCGTAGAGGCAGGGAATCAGCCCCAGCATTTT CASSVEAGNQPQHF